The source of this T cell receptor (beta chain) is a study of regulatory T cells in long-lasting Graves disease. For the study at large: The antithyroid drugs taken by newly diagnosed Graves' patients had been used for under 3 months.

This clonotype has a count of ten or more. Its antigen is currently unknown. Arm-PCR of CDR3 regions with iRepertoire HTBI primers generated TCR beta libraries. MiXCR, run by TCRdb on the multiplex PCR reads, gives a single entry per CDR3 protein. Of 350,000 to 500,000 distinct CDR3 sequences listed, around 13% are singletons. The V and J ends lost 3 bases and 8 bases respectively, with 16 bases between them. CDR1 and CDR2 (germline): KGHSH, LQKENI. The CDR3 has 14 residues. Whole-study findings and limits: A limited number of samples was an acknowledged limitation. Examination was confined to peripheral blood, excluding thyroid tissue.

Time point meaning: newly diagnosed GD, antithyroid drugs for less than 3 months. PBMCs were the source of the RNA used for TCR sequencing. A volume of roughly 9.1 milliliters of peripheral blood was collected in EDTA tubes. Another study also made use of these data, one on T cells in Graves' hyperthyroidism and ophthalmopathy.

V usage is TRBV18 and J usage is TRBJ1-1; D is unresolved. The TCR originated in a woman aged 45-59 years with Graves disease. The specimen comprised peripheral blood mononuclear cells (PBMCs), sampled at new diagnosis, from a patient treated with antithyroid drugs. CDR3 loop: CASSPRPQDQEAFF. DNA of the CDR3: TGTGCCAGCTCACCCCGACCCCAGGATCAGGAAGCTTTCTTT.